This entry lists 20 T cell receptor beta chains sequenced from one sample in a study of cytomegalovirus exposure and HLA in healthy donors. PCR primers comprised 60 Vbeta and 13 Jbeta primers. The assay was immunoSEQ multiplex PCR, and TCRdb's table has in-frame clones only and misses some. Among about 130,000 clones listed, about three quarters were seen once. Sequences were obtained from PBMCs. The receptors were gathered from a human donor in good health.

This chain joins TRBV28 and TRBJ2-5; possibly TRBD2 for D (6 bases). The CDR3 length is 14 residues. Trimming removed 2 bases from V and 2 bases from J, with 9 bases in between. Germline CDR1 reads MDHEN; CDR2 reads SYDVKM. The CDR3 protein is CASSLGTPQETQYF. CDR3 nucleotide sequence: TGTGCCAGCAGTTTAGGGACTCCGCAAGAGACCCAGTACTTC.

The chain joins TRBV6-6 to TRBJ1-2, with D possibly TRBD1 on 6 matching bases. The CDR3 loop spans 15 amino acids. The V and J ends lost 7 bases and 6 bases respectively, with 21 bases between them. In germline, CDR1 is MNHNY, CDR2 SVGAGI (reference sequence). The CDR3 sequence is CASTYDFGGANGYTF. The CDR3 coding sequence is TGTGCCAGCACCTACGACTTCGGGGGGGCGAATGGCTACACCTTC.

This clone appeared a few times. The chain employs TRBV14 and TRBJ1-2, with unresolved D. V gave up 4 bases and J gave up 10 bases, with 10 bases separating them. Germline assignment: CDR1 SGHDN and CDR2 FVKESK. CDR3 length: 11 residues. CDR3 residues: CASSLSGHYTF. The CDR3 DNA is TGTGCCAGCAGCCTCTCTGGCCACTACACCTTC.

About this clone itself: The sample contains more than one DNA sequence encoding this CDR3. The V call is TRBV5-1, the J call TRBJ2-1; 10 positions match TRBD2. J lost 9 bases, V lost 4 bases, and 16 bases had no gene match. Looked up from germline, CDR1 is SGHRS and CDR2 is YFSETQ. The CDR3 extends over 17 amino acids. The CDR3 DNA reads TGCGCCAGCAGCCTGTCCGGGCTAGCGGGGGCCTACGGTGAGCAGTTCTTC. Amino acids: CASSLSGLAGAYGEQFF. Based on the CDR3 plus reference TRBV5-1 and TRBJ2-1, the full variable domain is KAGVTQTPRYLIKTRGQQVTLSCSPISGHRSVSWYQQTPGQGLQFLFEYFSETQRNKGNFPGRFSGRQFSNSRSEMNVSTLELGDSALYLCASSLSGLAGAYGEQFFGPGTRLTVL.

This clone was seen only a few times. The genes are TRBV18 and TRBJ1-1; D is undetermined. CDR3 length: 14 residues. Between the trimmed V and J ends, which lost 1 base and 1 base, there was a span of 7 bases. CDR1 is KGHSH, CDR2 LQKENI, per germline. The CDR3 loop is CASSPRQWNTEAFF. The DNA of the CDR3 is TGTGCCAGCTCACCACGGCAGTGGAACACTGAAGCTTTCTTT.

The chain uses TRBV19 and TRBJ2-2; TRBD1 aligns across 7 bases. Unmatched junction bases numbered 4, after V lost 9 bases and J lost 6 bases. The CDR3 runs 12 residues. Per germline, CDR1 LNHDA and CDR2 SQIVND (reference sequence). The CDR3, as DNA: TGTGCCAGCAGACAGGGCGCCGGGGAGCTGTTTTTT. Protein product: CASRQGAGELFF. The full variable domain, with the rest looked up from reference TRBV19 and TRBJ2-2, is DGGITQSPKYLFRKEGQNVTLSCEQNLNHDAMYWYRQDPGQGLRLIYYSQIVNDFQKGDIAEGYSVSREKKESFPLTVTSAQKNPTAFYLCASRQGAGELFFGEGSRLTVL.

The chain couples TRBV7-2 to TRBJ2-7; no clear D gene. CDR1 is SGHTA and CDR2 is FQGNSA in the germline V gene. V was clipped by 5 bases and J by 9 bases, with 14 bases between them. The CDR3 runs 12 residues. This CDR3 is CASSRELAVQYF. The CDR3 nucleotides are TGTGCCAGCAGCCGAGAACTCGCCGTGCAGTACTTC. Variable domain in full (rest from reference TRBV7-2 and TRBJ2-7): GAGVSQSPSNKVTEKGKDVELRCDPISGHTALYWYRQSLGQGLEFLIYFQGNSAPDKSGLPSDRFSAERTGGSVSTLTIQRTQQEDSAVYLCASSRELAVQYFGPGTRLTVT.

The chain couples TRBV7-9 to TRBJ2-7, with 15 bases identical to TRBD2. CDR1 and CDR2 from the germline V gene are SEHNR and FQNEAQ (reference sequence). The CDR3 loop spans 16 amino acids. J lost 3 bases, V lost 4 bases, and 4 bases had no gene match. In nucleotides, the CDR3 is TGTGCCAGCAGCTCCGGGACTAGCGGGGGGCACTACGAGCAGTACTTC. This encodes CASSSGTSGGHYEQYF.

The chain links TRBV18 to TRBJ2-7; D is uncertain. The CDR3 runs 13 residues. Germline CDR1 and CDR2: KGHSH and LQKENI. V gave up 2 bases and J gave up 5 bases, with 10 bases separating them. For the CDR3, the DNA is TGTGCCAGCTCACCAGGTCTACAGAACGAGCAGTACTTC. Translating gives CASSPGLQNEQYF.

The J gene is TRBJ2-2, the V gene TRBV10-3, with 8 positions matching TRBD1. V shed 6 bases and J 6 bases; nucleotides not matched to a gene: 9. The CDR3 sequence is 15 residues long. CDR1 is ENHRY and CDR2 is SYGVKD in the germline V gene. Here the CDR3 DNA reads TGTGCCATCAGCCGGGACAGGAGGTTACCCGGGGAGCTGTTTTTT. This codes for CAISRDRRLPGELFF.

This clone has only one observation. The V and J genes are TRBV11-2 and TRBJ2-1; the match to TRBD2 covers 9 bases. There are 13 residues in the CDR3. Germline-derived CDR1 and CDR2 are SGHAT and FQNNGV. The V segment lost 6 bases and the J segment 8 bases; nucleotides outside the gene matches: 5. The CDR3 DNA is TGTGCCAGCAGGCGGGGGGGCCGGGATGAGCAGTTCTTC. This encodes CASRRGGRDEQFF.

The chain recombines TRBV5-1 with TRBJ2-5; D may be TRBD2 (6 bases). CDR1 is SGHRS and CDR2 is YFSETQ in the germline V gene. The V and J ends lost 1 base and 5 bases respectively, with 9 bases between them. The CDR3 length is 13 residues. CDR3: CASSLIRGETQYF. CDR3 sequence (DNA): TGCGCCAGCAGCTTGATACGGGGGGAGACCCAGTACTTC. Together with reference TRBV5-1 and TRBJ2-5, the CDR3 gives the full variable domain: KAGVTQTPRYLIKTRGQQVTLSCSPISGHRSVSWYQQTPGQGLQFLFEYFSETQRNKGNFPGRFSGRQFSNSRSEMNVSTLELGDSALYLCASSLIRGETQYFGPGTRLLVL.

The J gene is TRBJ2-1, the V gene TRBV6-5; tentative D call: TRBD2 (6 bases). This CDR3 contains 14 residues. Deletions cut 5 bases from V and 8 bases from J, with 16 bases between. Per germline, CDR1 MNHEY and CDR2 SVGAGI. CDR3 loop: CASSEDPGGHEQFF. CDR3 in DNA: TGTGCCAGCAGTGAAGACCCCGGGGGACATGAGCAGTTCTTC.

CDR3 amino acids: CAISDPTVRVRDNSPLHF. In nucleotides, the CDR3 is TGTGCCATCAGTGACCCGACAGTCCGGGTAAGGGATAATTCACCCCTCCACTTT. This chain joins TRBV10-3 and TRBJ1-6; tentative D call: TRBD1 (5 bases). V shed 3 bases and J shed 5 bases, with 20 bases lying between them. CDR1 and CDR2 (germline): ENHRY, SYGVKD. This CDR3 is 18 amino acids long.

The chain carries TRBV7-8 and TRBJ2-7; 9 bases agree with TRBD1. Trimming cost V 4 bases and J 3 bases; bases outside gene matches: 4. The CDR3 contains 14 residues. Germline CDR1 and CDR2: SGHVS and FQNEAQ. The chain's CDR3 is CASSSGQGGYEQYF. CDR3 DNA: TGTGCCAGCAGCTCGGGACAGGGAGGCTACGAGCAGTACTTC. The variable domain in full, completed from reference TRBV7-8 and TRBJ2-7, reads GAGVSQSPRYKVAKRGQDVALRCDPISGHVSLFWYQQALGQGPEFLTYFQNEAQLDKSGLPSDRFFAERPEGSVSTLKIQRTQQEDSAVYLCASSSGQGGYEQYFGPGTRLTVT.

The chain carries TRBV15 and TRBJ1-3; maybe TRBD1 (6 bases). Between the trimmed V and J ends, which lost 3 bases and 4 bases, there was a span of 10 bases. The germline gives CDR1 LNHNV, CDR2 YYDKDF (reference sequence). The CDR3 covers 14 residues. The CDR3 DNA reads TGTGCCACCAGCAGCCTGGGACAAGGAAACACCATATATTTT. Its translation is CATSSLGQGNTIYF.

The CDR3 sequence: CASSRESPQVAEQYF. The CDR3 DNA reads as TGTGCCAGCAGCCGGGAGTCGCCCCAGGTGGCCGAGCAGTACTTC. This chain connects TRBV14 to TRBJ2-7, with D possibly being TRBD2 (5 bases). CDR3 length equals 15 residues. Trimming stripped 4 bases from V and 6 bases from J, with 19 bases between. CDR1 SGHDN and CDR2 FVKESK come from the germline V gene.

The gene calls are TRBV9 and TRBJ2-1; TRBD1 agrees at 12 bases. The germline CDR1 and CDR2 sequences are SGDLS and YYNGEE. Trimming removed 4 bases from V and 4 bases from J; junction bases left unmatched: 9. This CDR3 is 17 amino acids long. CDR3 DNA: TGTGCCAGCAGCACCTTAGGGACAGGGGGCTTATACAATGAGCAGTTCTTC. Its translation is CASSTLGTGGLYNEQFF.

The V and J genes are TRBV7-9 and TRBJ2-1; TRBD2 matches at 8 bases. V lost 1 base, J lost 8 bases, and 7 bases stayed unmatched. This CDR3 comprises 15 residues. Germline values: CDR1 SEHNR, CDR2 FQNEAQ (reference sequence). The DNA for the CDR3 is TGTGCCAGCAGCTTAGGACTAGCGATTCCCGATGAGCAGTTCTTC. Its translation is CASSLGLAIPDEQFF.

The chain is built from TRBV27 and TRBJ1-6, with TRBD1 matching over 10 bases. Germline trimming cut 1 base from V and 6 bases from J; bases unmatched to any gene: 12. The CDR3 runs 19 residues. Germline V gene lookup returns CDR1 MNHEY and CDR2 SMNVEV (reference sequence). CDR3 protein: CASSLLGQGPQGLNSPLHF. In DNA form, the CDR3 reads TGTGCCAGCAGTTTATTGGGACAGGGGCCCCAGGGACTTAATTCACCCCTCCACTTT.